This is a list of T cell receptor beta chains from one sample in a study of blood T cell repertoires in COVID-19. This table comes from immunoSEQ multiplex PCR, and its TCRdb copy is limited to in-frame clones, with some not included. This sample carries roughly 380,000 clones, 87% of them seen once, and the ten largest clones take roughly 3%. Material: PBMCs or T cells enriched from blood (not recorded which). The origin of the receptors is a woman aged 25-40 years who had recovered from COVID-19. The CDR3 runs from the conserved cysteine through the conserved F or W. Each record gives: V gene, CDR3 length, J gene, clone size, D gene, CDR3 protein, CDR3 DNA. A D gene is named only where the DNA matches it firmly. Clone size is shown for a subset of rows, as once, few, many or a class of expanded clone.

TRBV6-5,14,TRBJ1-3,-,-,CASTSGGGGNTIYF,TGTGCCAGCACCTCTGGGGGAGGTGGAAACACCATATATTTT
TRBV28,13,TRBJ2-7,-,-,CASRGRNSYEQYF,TGTGCCAGCAGGGGGCGGAACTCCTACGAGCAGTACTTC
TRBV18,13,TRBJ2-7,-,TRBD2,CASSPTSAYEQYF,TGTGCCAGCTCACCAACTAGCGCGTACGAGCAGTACTTC
TRBV19,16,TRBJ2-5,-,TRBD1,CASSNLDWTGGKTQYF,TGTGCCAGTAGTAACCTCGATTGGACAGGGGGGAAGACCCAGTACTTC
TRBV18,15,TRBJ2-7,-,TRBD1,CASSPDRGPIYEQYF,TGTGCCAGCTCACCCGACAGGGGTCCGATCTACGAGCAGTACTTC
TRBV3-1/TRBV3-2,14,TRBJ2-7,few,TRBD2,CASSPIAGSNEQYF,TGTGCCAGCAGCCCTATAGCGGGATCTAACGAGCAGTACTTC
TRBV28,14,TRBJ2-7,-,-,CASSSDSTVYEQYF,TGTGCCAGCAGTTCTGACAGCACCGTCTACGAGCAGTACTTC
TRBV7-9,14,TRBJ1-4,once,-,CASSLGSDNEKLFF,TGTGCCAGCAGCTTGGGCAGTGATAATGAAAAACTGTTTTTT
TRBV19,14,TRBJ1-1,-,-,CASTPGSANTEAFF,TGTGCCAGTACCCCCGGGTCGGCGAACACTGAAGCTTTCTTT
TRBV27,20,TRBJ1-6,-,TRBD1,CASSILLGQGIGSYNSPLHF,TGTGCCAGCAGTATCCTTCTGGGACAGGGGATCGGTTCCTATAATTCACCCCTCCACTTT
TRBV9,15,TRBJ1-5,-,-,CASSVDGNSNQPQHF,TGTGCCAGCAGCGTAGACGGGAATAGCAATCAGCCCCAGCATTTT
TRBV7-9,15,TRBJ2-7,-,-,CASSSPAGRIYEQYF,TGTGCCAGCAGCTCGCCGGCAGGTCGCATCTACGAGCAGTACTTC
TRBV5-1,14,TRBJ2-3,-,TRBD2,CASRTSGAPGTQYF,TGCGCCAGCAGGACTAGCGGGGCCCCTGGTACGCAGTATTTT
TRBV14,17,TRBJ2-7,-,TRBD1,CASSQDGSGQGVYEQYF,TGTGCCAGCAGCCAAGATGGTTCGGGACAGGGGGTCTACGAGCAGTACTTC
TRBV7-3,13,TRBJ2-3,-,-,CASSSSRGDTQYF,TGTGCCAGCAGCTCTTCTCGAGGTGACACGCAGTATTTT
TRBV6-5,15,TRBJ1-3,-,-,CASSYSSPSGNTIYF,TGTGCCAGCAGTTACTCGAGCCCCTCTGGAAACACCATATATTTT